This T cell receptor beta chain was obtained from a study of T cells in Graves' hyperthyroidism and ophthalmopathy. Pregnant or lactating patients were excluded, as were those with uncontrolled infection or other autoimmune disease. The authors took PBMCs from roughly 9.5 ml fresh peripheral blood. RNA transcripts gave rise to amplified TCR beta CDR3 regions. With the HTBI primer set, the TCR CDR3 went through a first round of RT-PCR. TCRdb processed the multiplex PCR reads anew with MiXCR; each CDR3 protein has one entry. The sample contains approximately 600,000 distinct CDR3 sequences, 12% to 15% of which appear only once. This clonotype was counted at least ten times. Its specificity is unknown. At one end, the junction sequence differs from germline, possibly due to a read error. This CDR3 is 16 amino acids long. Germline CDR1 is SSHAT and CDR2 is FNYEAQ (reference sequence). Findings of the study overall: Blood also carried most thyroid clonotypes expanded above 0.001. From stable hyperthyroidism, ophthalmopathy was set apart by a 13 V-J model.

The clonotype comes from a woman between 18 and 29 years old with Graves' ophthalmopathy. V and J are TRBV7-7 and TRBJ2-5; TRBD2 aligns across 12 bases. The sequenced sample was blood. The CDR3 loop is CASSPSSGRAAETQYF. In DNA, the CDR3 is TGTGCTAGCAGCCCCTCTAGCGGGAGGGCCGCGGAGACCCAGTACTTC.